This T cell receptor beta chain is drawn from a study of cytomegalovirus exposure and HLA in healthy donors. Germline CDR1 ENHRY, CDR2 SYGVKD. This CDR3 region has 14 residues. Trimming pared 6 bases from V and 1 base from J, leaving 12 bases between. Study outcomes and limitations: Analysis was carried out at a later point, and it linked a missense DCLRE1C variant to TCR beta V- and J-gene trimming. A few CMV-associated chains proved CMV antigen-specific in vitro.

Points on this clone: What it binds is not known.

Unrecorded immune exposures were likely, despite nominal health at sampling. The PCR used 60 Vbeta and 13 Jbeta primers. As processed by the authors: Roughly 11 million shared chains were among the 60 million to 80 million unique TCR beta chains that a later analysis counted. Method: immunoSEQ multiplex PCR; TCRdb's copy keeps in-frame clones and lacks some. Clonal size and the V and J genes are those of that table, whereas D and trimming came from the DNA. Of about 60,000 clones in the sample, 65% to 85% were seen once. The origin of this receptor is a woman in her twenties or thirties in good health and CMV-seronegative. The material sequenced was PBMCs. The chain combines TRBV10-3 with TRBJ1-1; D remains unclear. The CDR3 DNA reads as TGTGCCATCAGGGCCGTTGAAGAGAACACTGAAGCTTTCTTT. It specifies CAIRAVEENTEAFF.